One and the same sample provided the 14 T cell receptor beta chains below, sequenced in a study of T cell responses to AZD1222 COVID-19 vaccine. Here immunoSEQ multiplex PCR was the method, and the copy in TCRdb shows in-frame clones only, minus some. Altogether some 150,000 clones are present, 70% to 90% being singletons, with the ten largest covering under 7%. Sequenced material: peripheral blood, taken 28 days after the second dose of the MenACWY control vaccine. Receptors were obtained from an adult who received the MenACWY meningococcal vaccine as a control.

The rearrangement joins TRBV19 to TRBJ1-3; TRBD1 matches 9 bases. CDR1 is LNHDA, CDR2 SQIVND, per germline (reference sequence). V shed 7 bases, J shed 3 bases, and the junction held 7 bases outside the gene matches. The CDR3 is made up of 15 amino acids. CDR3 region: CASTDRGTSGNTIYF. The CDR3 DNA follows: TGTGCCAGTACTGACAGGGGGACGAGTGGAAACACCATATATTTT.

The genes are TRBV7-2 and TRBJ2-7; possible D gene TRBD1, 6 bases. The length of the CDR3 is 17 residues. V shed 5 bases and J shed 5 bases, with 25 bases lying between them. Germline V CDR1 and CDR2: SGHTA, FQGNSA. CDR3 sequence reads: CASSLMGDIGRPDEQYF. CDR3 nucleotides: TGTGCCAGCAGCCTAATGGGGGACATTGGACGTCCCGACGAGCAGTACTTC.

This clone was counted a few times. The chain employs TRBV3-1 (or the pseudogene TRBV3-2) and TRBJ2-7, with D perhaps matching TRBD1 (5 bases). V was clipped by 5 bases and J by 0 bases, with 14 bases between them. This CDR3 contains 15 residues. Germline V CDR1 and CDR2: LGHDT, YNNKEL (reference sequence). The chain's CDR3 is CASSSDSLPSYEQYF. The CDR3 region has the DNA TGTGCCAGCAGCTCAGACAGCCTGCCCTCCTACGAGCAGTACTTC.

V and J are TRBV6-2 or TRBV6-3 and TRBJ2-5; TRBD1 aligns across 9 bases. The CDR3 totals 16 residues. Germline lookup yields CDR1 MNHEY and CDR2 SVGEGT. Trimming at V came to 5 bases and at J to 5 bases, leaving 12 bases not matched to a gene. CDR3: CASSIGYRGPGETQYF. The CDR3, as DNA: TGTGCCAGCAGTATCGGTTACAGGGGGCCGGGGGAGACCCAGTACTTC.

The rearrangement links TRBV7-9 to TRBJ1-1; D not resolved. V was cut by 5 bases and J by 1 base, with 11 bases left in between. CDR3 length: 14 residues. CDR1 and CDR2 from the germline V gene are SEHNR and FQNEAQ (reference sequence). CDR3 protein: CASSPRGRNTEAFF. In nucleotides, the CDR3 is TGTGCCAGCAGCCCCAGAGGCCGGAACACTGAAGCTTTCTTT. Based on the CDR3 plus reference TRBV7-9 and TRBJ1-1, the full variable domain is DTGVSQNPRHKITKRGQNVTFRCDPISEHNRLYWYRQTLGQGPEFLTYFQNEAQLEKSRLLSDRFSAERPKGSFSTLEIQRTEQGDSAMYLCASSPRGRNTEAFFGQGTRLTVV.

This clone has a handful of counts. The V call is TRBV7-3, the J call TRBJ1-1, with D maybe TRBD1 (5 bases). The CDR3 runs to 13 residues. CDR1 and CDR2 from the germline V gene are SGHTA and FQGTGA. V was trimmed by 2 bases and J by 3 bases, leaving 7 bases between them. CDR3 residues: CASSLRGDTEAFF. CDR3 sequence (DNA): TGTGCCAGCAGCTTACGGGGGGACACTGAAGCTTTCTTT.

The chain recombines TRBV3-1 (or the pseudogene TRBV3-2) with TRBJ2-5; 7 nucleotides align to TRBD2. CDR3 length equals 13 residues. Germline V gene data show CDR1 as LGHDT and CDR2 as YNNKEL (reference sequence). Trimming took 8 bases from V and 4 from J; bases not matched to a gene: 7. This CDR3 is CASSSSGLETQYF. In DNA, the CDR3 is TGTGCCAGCTCGAGTAGCGGGTTAGAGACCCAGTACTTC.

This sequence joins TRBV11-2 and TRBJ1-2; possible D gene TRBD1, 5 bases. The germline V gene encodes CDR1 SGHAT and CDR2 FQNNGV. This CDR3 has 15 residues. V was cut by 0 bases and J by 7 bases, with 15 bases left in between. As DNA, the CDR3 is TGTGCCAGCAGCTTAGATAAACGGGGCCTCTCTGGCTACACCTTC. Its translation: CASSLDKRGLSGYTF.

The J gene is TRBJ2-7, the V gene TRBV7-8; 7 bases match TRBD1. Losses at the gene ends were 0 bases for V and 4 bases for J; bases not matched to a gene: 6. CDR1 and CDR2 (germline): SGHVS, FQNEAQ. This CDR3 contains 15 residues. The CDR3 reads CASSLATGRGYEQYF. CDR3 DNA sequence: TGTGCCAGCAGCTTAGCGACAGGGAGAGGATACGAGCAGTACTTC.

V and J are TRBV19 and TRBJ2-6; no definite D call. V was pared by 3 bases and J by 3 bases, with 9 bases between. CDR3 size: 15 residues. Germline V lookup: CDR1 LNHDA, CDR2 SQIVND (reference sequence). The CDR3 reads CASSITIFGANVLTF. The DNA of the CDR3 is TGTGCCAGTAGTATCACCATCTTTGGGGCCAACGTCCTGACTTTC.

This clone was found once. This chain links TRBV28 with TRBJ2-5; 7 bases map to TRBD2. V lost 5 bases to trimming and J lost 4 bases; unmatched junction nucleotides: 10. Germline V gene lookup returns CDR1 MDHEN and CDR2 SYDVKM. The CDR3 sequence is 15 residues long. The CDR3 coding sequence is TGTGCCAGCAGTCCCTATGCGGGGGACGGAGAGACCCAGTACTTC. Encoded protein: CASSPYAGDGETQYF.

This clone was counted a few times. The rearrangement uses TRBV30 and TRBJ2-7, with D tentatively TRBD1 (7 bases). The CDR3 is made up of 14 amino acids. Per germline, CDR1 GTSNPN and CDR2 SVGIG (reference sequence). The ends were cut back, 3 bases at V and 0 bases at J, with 12 bases in the middle. CDR3 nucleotides: TGTGCCTGGAGCCTCAGGGGGGCCTCCTACGAGCAGTACTTC. Protein sequence: CAWSLRGASYEQYF.

Only a few counts were recorded for this clone. The rearrangement joins TRBV6-2 or TRBV6-3 to TRBJ2-4; D is ambiguous. The CDR3 length is 16 residues. V was pared by 2 bases and J by 2 bases, with 13 bases between. The germline CDR1 and CDR2 sequences are MNHEY and SVGEGT. The CDR3 spells CASSYEASRPKNIQYF. The CDR3 DNA reads as TGTGCCAGCAGTTACGAGGCTAGTCGGCCCAAAAACATTCAGTACTTC.

This rearrangement joins TRBV14 to TRBJ2-2, with 12 bases aligning to TRBD2. This CDR3 has 17 amino acids. Germline V gives CDR1 SGHDN, CDR2 FVKESK. V shed 5 bases, J shed 6 bases, and the junction held 10 bases outside the gene matches. CDR3 loop: CASSGQLAGGPAGELFF. CDR3 DNA sequence: TGTGCCAGCAGCGGCCAGCTAGCGGGAGGGCCAGCCGGGGAGCTGTTTTTT.